This T cell receptor beta chain originates from a study of blood T cell repertoires in COVID-19. Study information: From the United States, Italy and Spain came samples of acute and convalescent COVID-19. T cells, B-cell-depleted T cells, or PBMCs provided the cDNA or gDNA that served as material.

Under the authors' procedure: From reference gene primer amplification, estimates of nucleated cell counts were derived. Clones were read by immunoSEQ multiplex PCR, and TCRdb kept only the in-frame ones, dropping some. V and J calls and clone size are as listed in that table; D and trimming were resolved from the DNA. The data contain under 300,000 clones, roughly 88% of them singletons. Germline assignment: CDR1 KGHSH and CDR2 LQKENI. V lost 3 bases to trimming and J lost 5 bases; unmatched junction nucleotides: 8. The CDR3 contains 16 residues. The age range of participants was about 18 to 90 years, with residence in about two dozen US areas. This clone was picked up one time.

Source material: PBMCs or T cells enriched from blood (not recorded which). The TCR sequence derives from a woman aged 50 to 65 who had recovered from COVID-19. This chain uses TRBV18 with TRBJ2-7; 12 positions match TRBD1. The CDR3 spells CASSPYSGTGGDEQYF. As DNA, the CDR3 is TGTGCCAGCTCACCTTATTCCGGGACAGGGGGCGACGAGCAGTACTTC.